Included here is one TCR beta chain sequence, with context. The data derive from a study of cytomegalovirus exposure and HLA in healthy donors. Study background: It was reported in a later analysis that the 100 to 150 validation repertoires used the same platform as the approximately 620 first-cohort repertoires.

TCRdb's copy holds only in-frame clones and misses some; the assay was immunoSEQ multiplex PCR. Seen here are over 200,000 clones, 88% observed once, and the top ten hold roughly 2.8%. Per the germline V gene, CDR1 is SGHNT and CDR2 is YYREEE (reference sequence). CDR3 size: 15 residues. J gave up 5 bases and V 4 bases, and 2 bases lay outside the gene matches. The source of this sequence is a young woman in good health and CMV-seronegative. The rearrangement links TRBV5-4 to TRBJ2-1; 14 bases are shared with TRBD2. Source material: PBMCs. As DNA, the CDR3 is TGTGCCAGCAGCCGGGGACTAGCGGGAGACAATGAGCAGTTCTTC. Protein sequence: CASSRGLAGDNEQFF.